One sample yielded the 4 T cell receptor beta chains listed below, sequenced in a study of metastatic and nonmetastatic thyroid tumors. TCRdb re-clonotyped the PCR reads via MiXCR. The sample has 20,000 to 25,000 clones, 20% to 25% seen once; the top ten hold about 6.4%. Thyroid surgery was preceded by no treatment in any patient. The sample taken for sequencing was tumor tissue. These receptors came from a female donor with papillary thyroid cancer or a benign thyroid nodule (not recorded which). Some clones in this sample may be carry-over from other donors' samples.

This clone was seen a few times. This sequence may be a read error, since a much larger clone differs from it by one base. As DNA, the CDR3 is TGTGCCAGCAGCTTACAGGCGAAGTACGAGCAGTACTTC. Its protein is CASSLQAKYEQYF. The chain links TRBV5-6 to TRBJ2-7; possibly TRBD1 for D (5 bases). There are 13 residues in the CDR3. V was trimmed by 2 bases and J by 4 bases, leaving 10 bases between them. CDR1 and CDR2 from the germline V gene are SGHDT and YYEEEE.

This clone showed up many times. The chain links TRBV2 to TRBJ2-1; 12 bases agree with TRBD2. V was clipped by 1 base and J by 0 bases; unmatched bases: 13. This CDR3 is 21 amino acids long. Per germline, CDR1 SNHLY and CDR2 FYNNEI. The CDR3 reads CASSEVAGLAGHISSYNEQFF. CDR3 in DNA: TGTGCCAGCAGTGAAGTGGCCGGACTAGCGGGACACATAAGCTCCTACAATGAGCAGTTCTTC.

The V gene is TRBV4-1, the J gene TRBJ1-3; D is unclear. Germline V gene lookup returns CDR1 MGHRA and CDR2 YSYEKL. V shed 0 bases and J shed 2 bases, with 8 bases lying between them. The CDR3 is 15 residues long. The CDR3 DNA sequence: TGCGCCAGCAGCCAAGAAGAAAGGGCTGGAAACACCATATATTTT. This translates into CASSQEERAGNTIYF.

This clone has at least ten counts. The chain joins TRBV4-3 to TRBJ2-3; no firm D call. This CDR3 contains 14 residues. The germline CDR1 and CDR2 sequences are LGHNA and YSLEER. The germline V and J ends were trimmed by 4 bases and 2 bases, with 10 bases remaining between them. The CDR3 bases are TGCGCCAGCAGCCCGAGGATTTTCACAGATACGCAGTATTTT. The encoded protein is CASSPRIFTDTQYF.